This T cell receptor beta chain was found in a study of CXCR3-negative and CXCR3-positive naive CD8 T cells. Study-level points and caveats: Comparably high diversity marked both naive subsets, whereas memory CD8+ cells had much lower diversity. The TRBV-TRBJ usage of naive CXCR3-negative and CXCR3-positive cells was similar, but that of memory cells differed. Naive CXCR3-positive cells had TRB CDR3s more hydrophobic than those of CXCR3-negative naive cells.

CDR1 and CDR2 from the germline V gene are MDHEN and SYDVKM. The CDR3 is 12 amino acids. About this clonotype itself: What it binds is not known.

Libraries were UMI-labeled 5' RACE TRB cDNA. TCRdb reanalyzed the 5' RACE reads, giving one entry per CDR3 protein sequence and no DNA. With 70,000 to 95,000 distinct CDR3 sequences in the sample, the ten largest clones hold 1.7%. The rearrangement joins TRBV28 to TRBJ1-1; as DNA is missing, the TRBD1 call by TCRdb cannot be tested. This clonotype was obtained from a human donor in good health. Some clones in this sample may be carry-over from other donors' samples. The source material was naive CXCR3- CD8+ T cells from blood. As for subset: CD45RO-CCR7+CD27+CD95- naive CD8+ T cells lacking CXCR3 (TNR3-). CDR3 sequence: CASRPGSTEAFF.